One and the same sample provided the 5 T cell receptor beta chains below, sequenced in a study of Graves' ophthalmopathy and Graves' hyperthyroidism. Investigators amplified TCR beta CDR3 regions from RNA transcripts. An opening RT-PCR round employed HTBI primers and preceded a second-round multiplex PCR. Each CDR3 protein is one row after TCRdb ran MiXCR on the multiplex PCR reads. The sample lists around 470,000 distinct CDR3 sequences, about an eighth occurring once. The specimen was blood. The source of these receptors is a woman under 40 with Graves' ophthalmopathy.

This clonotype has ten or more counts. CDR3 nucleotide sequence: TGTGCCAGCAGCTCCGGGACCTCTGGGGAGACCCAGTACTTC. As protein: CASSSGTSGETQYF. The chain uses TRBV7-6 and TRBJ2-5; tentatively, D is TRBD1 or TRBD2 (5 bases each). Germline CDR1 reads SGHVS; CDR2 reads FNYEAQ. The germline V and J ends were trimmed by 4 bases and 5 bases, with 14 bases remaining between them. The CDR3 sequence is 14 residues long. Full variable domain (remainder filled in from reference TRBV7-6 and TRBJ2-5): GAGVSQSPRYKVTKRGQDVALRCDPISGHVSLYWYRQALGQGPEFLTYFNYEAQQDKSGLPNDRFSAERPEGSISTLTIQRTEQRDSAMYRCASSSGTSGETQYFGPGTRLLVL.

At least ten counts were recorded for this clonotype. This chain links TRBV9 with TRBJ2-5, with D perhaps TRBD2 (6 bases). Germline CDR1 reads SGDLS; CDR2 reads YYNGEE. The CDR3 consists of 14 residues. The V end lost 4 bases, the J end lost 1 base, and 11 bases lay between the germline ends. DNA for the CDR3: TGTGCCAGCAGCAGAGGCGGGGCCCAAGAGACCCAGTACTTC. Translation: CASSRGGAQETQYF.

This clonotype was seen at least ten times. The chain couples TRBV6-1 to TRBJ1-2, with a possible D match to TRBD1 (5 bases). The CDR3 runs to 14 residues. Germline-derived CDR1 and CDR2 are MNHNS and SASEGT. Trimming pared 7 bases from V and 6 bases from J, leaving 18 bases between. Here the CDR3 DNA reads TGTGCCAGCACCGATGACACATGGGGGAATGGCTACACCTTC. Translation gives CASTDDTWGNGYTF.

This clonotype was observed at least ten times. V and J are TRBV12-3 or TRBV12-4 and TRBJ1-5, with D perhaps matching TRBD1 (5 bases). V was trimmed by 5 bases and J by 5 bases, leaving 19 bases between them. This CDR3 contains 16 residues. The CDR3 coding sequence is TGTGCCAGCAGTCCCTCCTTCCGGGACTGGGATCAGCCCCAGCATTTT. This encodes CASSPSFRDWDQPQHF.

This clonotype was picked up a small number of times. The V and J genes are TRBV11-2 and TRBJ1-2; a weak D match, TRBD1 (5 bases). The CDR3 has 17 amino acids. V was pared by 4 bases and J by 2 bases, with 20 bases between. Germline V CDR1 and CDR2: SGHAT, FQNNGV. The CDR3 nucleotides read TGTGCCAGCAGCTCCTCCGAGACTTGGGACGGAAACTATGGCTACACCTTC. This encodes CASSSSETWDGNYGYTF.